Below, one T cell receptor (beta chain) is given with its context. Its antigen target is currently unknown. Qualities for individual bases were not recorded, and no much larger clone is one base off. The method was the immunoSEQ multiplex PCR assay. The multiplex PCR relied on a mix of 60 forward primers for TCR Vbeta segments and 13 reverse primers for TCR Jbeta segments. A multiplex PCR assay on genomic DNA amplified the CDR3 region of rearranged TCR beta genes. Amplified TCR beta libraries were sequenced as 87-base-pair reads on the Illumina HiSeq System. The published analysis was carried out like this. Across the 640 or so repertoires, a later analysis counted approximately 83 million unique TCR beta chains, 9.5 million to 13 million of which were shared by at least two donors. A nearest-neighbor algorithm error-corrected the raw reads and collapsed the reads into unique sequences, merging closely related sequences to remove PCR and sequencing errors. To assign V, D and J gene segments, CDR3 sequences were aligned to IMGT reference sequences. Each retained sequence needed at least a six-nucleotide match to both a V gene segment and a J gene segment. Rearrangements were classified as productive when the CDR3 lacked stop codons and remained in frame with V and J, and all other rearrangements were classified as non-productive. CDR3 was defined by IMGT convention, running from the second conserved V-encoded cysteine to the conserved J-encoded phenylalanine. Sequences without an unambiguous match to a single V gene segment were excluded from the earlier analysis of over 500 of the donors. An earlier analysis of several hundred of the donors called V segments functional above 56.7% productive rearrangements and segregating when the between-donor standard deviation exceeded 5%. A statistical classification framework was built for diagnosing cytomegalovirus status from the catalog of TCR beta chain sequences. A later analysis assigned V and J genes by comparing TCR nucleotide sequences with IMGT/GENE-DB human TR gene sequences. A later analysis assigned CDR3 sequences and most-parsimonious VDJ recombination scenarios with the TCRdist pipeline. In a later analysis, every TCR beta chain was defined by the combination of its CDR3 amino acid sequence and its V-gene family, and reads without a unique V-gene family were dropped. A later analysis removed roughly 590 highly shared, low-generation-probability nucleotide sequences to deal with suspected cross-contamination and a sequencing artifact. In a later analysis, a clonal expansion index for each public chain was calculated from normalized within-repertoire ranks of inferred template counts. In a later analysis, generation probabilities were computed using a VDJ recombination model fitted to out-of-frame rearrangements, and the results were checked against IGoR. Hypergeometric tests were used in a later analysis to score TCR-TCR, TCR-HLA and TCR-CMV co-occurrence, with a repertoire-size bias correction applied to the TCR pairs. False discovery rates were estimated in a later analysis by permuting HLA or CMV assignments 20 times. A later analysis grouped co-occurring TCRs with DBSCAN, adding TCRdist sequence similarity when clustering within HLA-allele-positive subsets. Co-occurrence clustering excluded repertoires with fewer than 30,000 or more than 120,000 public chains, plus five with anomalous nucleotide sharing. This is the immuneACCESS table as TCRdb keeps it, with only in-frame sequences that have V and J called. A part of the clones is gone; compared with another copy, unresolved V genes explain less than half, and the rest is unexplained. From that table come the V and J calls and clone size; the DNA was used to work out D and trimming. Counted in this sample were 150,000 to 200,000 clones; approximately 59% of them appeared once. The leading ten clones occupy around 2.9% of the sample.

This specimen comes from a study of cytomegalovirus exposure and HLA in healthy donors (dated by TCRdb to the late 2010s). With regard to the full study: In an earlier analysis of roughly 590 of the donors, about 260 Gb of sequence data and approximately 120 million unique TCR beta sequences from 150 million to 200 million T cells were reported. An early release that covered about 600 HLA-typed donors contained about 300 gigabases of sequencing data and around 80 million unique TCR sequences. Of the 300 to 500 genotyped donors, 81% were placed in the genetic ancestry cluster associated with self-reported Caucasian donors. The study was designed to test whether signatures of past pathogen exposure could be identified by cataloging public T cell receptors. The T cell repertoires of 550 to 850 subjects were profiled by immunosequencing and related to cytomegalovirus serostatus. A separate validation cohort of approximately 130 different subjects was used in addition to the approximately 700-subject first cohort. The study combined high-throughput TCR immunosequencing, statistical association of individual TCRs with disease status, and machine learning to predict cytomegalovirus infection status. A later analysis re-examined previously published TCR beta repertoires from 610 or so donors and added high-resolution HLA genotyping to investigate patterns of TCR occurrence. In the later analysis, no new phenotypic data were used to find candidate immune exposures; instead, reliance was placed on TCR beta sequences and their occurrence across donors. An earlier analysis of roughly 580 of the donors used high-throughput TCR beta sequencing to judge whether each TCR beta V gene segment behaved as functional or pseudogenic. Donor age, sex, ethnicity and CMV serostatus were compiled together with the repertoire data. A later genetic analysis took genome-wide SNP genotypes for about 65% of the 666 donors and used that subset as a discovery cohort. All discovery cohort repertoires had been generated using a single sequencing platform. HLA typing included class I and class II loci at four-digit resolution. Typing coverage differed by locus: A, B, C, DRB1 and DQB1 were typed in about 620-640 donors, DQA1 in 500 to 550, DPA1 in 600 to 610, and DPB1 in 450 to 480. Because of strong linkage in the cohort, roughly five DR-DQ haplotypes were treated as single units for association and clustering. Among some 410 genotyped donors of the cohort, an average of about 240,000 unique TCR beta nucleotide sequences were sequenced per donor, about a sixth of them non-productive.

General study outcomes and caveats: The earlier analysis of about 600 of the donors excluded roughly 16 rarely observed V segments, including chromosome 9 orphons, because counts were too low. Several of the top co-occurrence clusters appeared to be linked to parvovirus B19, influenza, CMV and Epstein-Barr virus, according to a later analysis. Correlated functional status among segregating V segments might be attributable to linkage disequilibrium, but an unknown experimental factor could not be ruled out. In a later analysis, HLA-associated TCR beta chains were found to be more clonally expanded and to have lower generation probabilities than equally common non-associated chains. A few of the identified cytomegalovirus-associated TCR beta chains were confirmed in vitro to be specific for cytomegalovirus antigens. Some IMGT-functional V segments, including TRBV6-2 and TRBV6-3, could not be told apart with the 87-base-pair reads, so those segments were excluded. According to a later analysis, most CMV-associated TCR beta chains appeared to be HLA-restricted, and the HLA associations seemed to be driven largely by CMV exposure. A group of highly shared sequence variants was considered likely to be a technical artifact of the sequencing pipeline. In a later analysis, 15,000 to 20,000 TCR beta sequences were associated with specific HLA alleles at a false discovery rate of 0.05. For the cohort, immune exposure information was limited to CMV serostatus. The presence/absence analyses assumed that sequencing depth was roughly uniform across donors, and that assumption may not be true. Most TCR sequences were observed very rarely across donors, whereas some public TCRs were present in many individuals. A later analysis found that TCR association rates varied across HLA loci, with DRB1 alleles showing the most associated TCRs and HLA-C alleles the fewest. According to a later genetic analysis, donors in an Asian-associated ancestry cluster had fewer N-insertions in productive TCRs than the approximately 650-donor mean. In a later genetic analysis, a missense DCLRE1C variant was associated with V-gene and J-gene trimming of TCR beta chains, and the association was replicated in an independent cohort. In an earlier analysis of fewer than 750 of the donors, most TCR beta V segments were observed in productive rearrangements about 87% or about 30% of the time, broadly matching IMGT annotations. Only TCR beta chains were sequenced in this cohort, and the absence of alpha or paired-chain data limited detectable features. A further reported finding was that TCR beta sequences accurately predicted the HLA-A and HLA-B alleles for most subjects in the first cohort. Because some donors lacked HLA typing at each locus, the association tests relied only on the typed subset. The study gave a list of around 170 TCR beta chains associated with cytomegalovirus. Assigning TCR associations to individual alleles was difficult when HLA alleles, especially DR and DQ, strongly co-occurred. The classifier was reported to diagnose cytomegalovirus status with high specificity and sensitivity in both the original and validation cohorts. According to the authors, the approach could potentially be generalized to other disease states and immunological phenotypes.

The cohort was made up of 500 to 850 healthy bone marrow donors. Cohort members were all nominally healthy when sampled, although unrecorded immune exposures were likely present. The donor was CMV seronegative and was included in the group of over 300 seronegative cohort members. A peripheral blood sample was provided by each donor, and peripheral blood mononuclear cells were used for TCR beta sequencing. The Qiagen DNeasy Blood Extraction Kit was used to extract genomic DNA from the blood cell samples. The germline V end is reduced by 0 bases and the J end by 3 bases; junction bases left unmatched: 4. The CDR1 and CDR2 encoded by the germline V gene (reference sequence) are SGHKS and YYEKEE. The CDR3 covers 15 residues, taking in both the cysteine and the phenylalanine. CDR3 DNA is the only sequence kept; it has 45 bases, read in frame from the first base.

The TCR comes from a man aged 35 to 55 in good health and CMV-seronegative. The chain links TRBV5-5 with TRBJ2-3, with 7 middle bases fitting TRBD2. The sequencing input was PBMCs. The base sequence is TGTGCCAGCAGCTTGGGCGGGAGTTCTACAGATACGCAGTATTTT. This codes for CASSLGGSSTDTQYF.